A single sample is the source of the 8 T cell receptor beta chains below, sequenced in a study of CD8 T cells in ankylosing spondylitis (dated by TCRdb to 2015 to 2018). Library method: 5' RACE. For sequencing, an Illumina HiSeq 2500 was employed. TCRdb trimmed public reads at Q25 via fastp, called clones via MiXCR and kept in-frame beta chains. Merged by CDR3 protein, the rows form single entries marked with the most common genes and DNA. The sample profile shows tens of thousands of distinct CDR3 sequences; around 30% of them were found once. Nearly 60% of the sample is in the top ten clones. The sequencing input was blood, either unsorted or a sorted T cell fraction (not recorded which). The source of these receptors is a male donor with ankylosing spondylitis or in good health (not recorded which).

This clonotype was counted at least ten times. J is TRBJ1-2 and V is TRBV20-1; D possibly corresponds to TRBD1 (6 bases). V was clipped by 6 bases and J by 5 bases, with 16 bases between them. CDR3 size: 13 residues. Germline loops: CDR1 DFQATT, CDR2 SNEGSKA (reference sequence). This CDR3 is CSAEGGAGYGYTF. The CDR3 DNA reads TGCAGTGCCGAAGGGGGGGCAGGATATGGCTACACCTTC.

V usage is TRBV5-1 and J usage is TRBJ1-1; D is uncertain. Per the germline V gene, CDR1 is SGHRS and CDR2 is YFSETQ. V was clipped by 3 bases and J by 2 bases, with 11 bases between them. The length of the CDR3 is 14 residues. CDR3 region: CASSSGPANTEAFF. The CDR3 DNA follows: TGCGCCAGCAGCTCAGGACCAGCAAACACTGAAGCTTTCTTT.

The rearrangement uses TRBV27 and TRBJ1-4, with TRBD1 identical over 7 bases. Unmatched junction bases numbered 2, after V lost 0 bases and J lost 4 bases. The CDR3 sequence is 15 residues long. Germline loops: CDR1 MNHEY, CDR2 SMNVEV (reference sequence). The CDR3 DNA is TGTGCCAGCAGTTTATCGTGGGACAGTAATGAAAAACTGTTTTTT. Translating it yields CASSLSWDSNEKLFF.

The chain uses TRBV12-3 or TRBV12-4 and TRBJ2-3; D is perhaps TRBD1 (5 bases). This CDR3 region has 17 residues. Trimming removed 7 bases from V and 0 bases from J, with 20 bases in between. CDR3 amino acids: CASTLNGAPTSTDTQYF. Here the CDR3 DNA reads TGTGCCAGCACCCTAAATGGGGCCCCTACTAGCACAGATACGCAGTATTTT.

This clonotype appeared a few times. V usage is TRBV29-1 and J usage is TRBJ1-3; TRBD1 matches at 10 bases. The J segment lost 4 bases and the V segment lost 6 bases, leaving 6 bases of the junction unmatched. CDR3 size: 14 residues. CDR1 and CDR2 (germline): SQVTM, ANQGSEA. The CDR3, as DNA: TGCAGCGTCGAACAGACAGGGGGCGGAAACACCATATATTTT. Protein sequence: CSVEQTGGGNTIYF.

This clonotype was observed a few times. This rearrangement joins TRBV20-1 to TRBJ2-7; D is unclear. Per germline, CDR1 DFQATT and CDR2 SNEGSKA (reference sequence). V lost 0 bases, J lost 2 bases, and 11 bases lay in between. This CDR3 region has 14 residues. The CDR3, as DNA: TGCAGTGCTAGAGATCGAGGCAAAACCTACGAGCAGTACGTC. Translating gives CSARDRGKTYEQYV.

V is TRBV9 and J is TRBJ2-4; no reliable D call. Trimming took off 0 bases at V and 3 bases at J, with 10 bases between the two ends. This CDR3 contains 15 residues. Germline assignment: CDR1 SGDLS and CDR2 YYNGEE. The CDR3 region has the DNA TGTGCCAGCAGCGTAGAGGCCCAAGGCAAAAACATTCAGTACTTC. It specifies CASSVEAQGKNIQYF.

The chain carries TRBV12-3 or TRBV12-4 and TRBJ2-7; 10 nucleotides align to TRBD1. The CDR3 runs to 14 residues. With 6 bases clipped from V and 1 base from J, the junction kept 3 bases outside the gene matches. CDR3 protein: CASRRTGGSYEQYF. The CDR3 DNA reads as TGTGCCAGCAGGCGGACAGGGGGGTCCTACGAGCAGTACTTC.